These 31 T cell receptor beta chains were sequenced from one sample in a study of blood T cell repertoires in COVID-19. Using immunoSEQ multiplex PCR, the repertoire was profiled, and TCRdb retains in-frame clones only, with some absent. Of fewer than 350,000 clones listed, 86% are singletons. Sequencing was done on a sample of peripheral blood. These receptors all come from a woman in her seventies with COVID-19, enrolled during active disease.

The chain employs TRBV6-1 and TRBJ1-5; 8 bases fit TRBD1. Germline assignment: CDR1 MNHNS and CDR2 SASEGT. Losses at the gene ends were 1 base for V and 4 bases for J; bases not matched to a gene: 6. The CDR3 sequence is 16 residues long. CDR3 sequence: CASSEDWTGSNQPQHF. CDR3 DNA sequence: TGTGCCAGCAGTGAAGACTGGACAGGGTCAAATCAGCCCCAGCATTTT.

This rearrangement joins TRBV2 to TRBJ2-7; no clear D gene. This CDR3 is 16 amino acids long. CDR1 SNHLY and CDR2 FYNNEI come from the germline V gene. Trimming pared 9 bases from V and 0 bases from J, leaving 21 bases between. The DNA of the CDR3 is TGTGCCAGAAGTTCGCCTCCCAGTCTCGCCTCCTACGAGCAGTACTTC. Encoded protein: CARSSPPSLASYEQYF.

The V gene is TRBV19, the J gene TRBJ2-7; tentatively, D is TRBD2 (6 bases). This CDR3 comprises 15 residues. The germline CDR1 and CDR2 sequences are LNHDA and SQIVND (reference sequence). The V end lost 5 bases, the J end lost 1 base, and 15 bases lay between the germline ends. CDR3 protein: CASSGGIQTSYEQYF. The CDR3 DNA reads as TGTGCCAGTAGTGGGGGGATACAAACTTCCTACGAGCAGTACTTC.

This clone was seen a single time. The rearrangement uses TRBV5-6 and TRBJ1-2; no reliable D call. Trimming took off 4 bases at V and 3 bases at J, with 7 bases between the two ends. Germline values: CDR1 SGHDT, CDR2 YYEEEE. There are 12 residues in the CDR3. The CDR3 DNA is TGTGCCAGCAGCGCGGAACACTATGGCTACACCTTC. Translating it yields CASSAEHYGYTF.

The sample holds a few counts of this clone. CDR3 sequence (DNA): TGCGCCAGCAGTGAGCAGTTATACACTGAAGCTTTCTTT. Translating it yields CASSEQLYTEAFF. The V call is TRBV10-1, the J call TRBJ1-1; D unresolved. The germline V gene has CDR1 WNHNN and CDR2 SYGVQD (reference sequence). Trimming removed 2 bases at V and 3 bases at J, with 7 bases between. This CDR3 has 13 amino acids.

The chain employs TRBV24-1 and TRBJ1-2, with D possibly being TRBD1 (6 bases). CDR1 is KGHDR and CDR2 is SFDVKD in the germline V gene. V was cut by 3 bases and J by 5 bases, with 12 bases left in between. The CDR3 spans 14 residues. DNA of the CDR3: TGTGCCACCAGTGATACCAGACAGGTGTATGGCTACACCTTC. Protein product: CATSDTRQVYGYTF.

This clone was recorded a few times. The chain links TRBV29-1 to TRBJ1-1, with D perhaps matching TRBD1 (6 bases). The germline CDR1 and CDR2 sequences are SQVTM and ANQGSEA. The germline V and J ends were trimmed by 6 bases and 2 bases, with 16 bases remaining between them. This CDR3 region has 14 residues. In DNA, the CDR3 is TGCAGCGTCGATACACAGGGTTTAAACACTGAAGCTTTCTTT. Amino acids: CSVDTQGLNTEAFF. Using reference TRBV29-1 and TRBJ1-1 for the parts outside the CDR3, the full variable domain is SAVISQKPSRDICQRGTSLTIQCQVDSQVTMMFWYRQQPGQSLTLIATANQGSEATYESGFVIDKFPISRPNLTFSTLTVSNMSPEDSSIYLCSVDTQGLNTEAFFGQGTRLTVV.

The rearrangement links TRBV10-1 to TRBJ2-5; possibly TRBD1 for D (5 bases). Germline lookup yields CDR1 WNHNN and CDR2 SYGVQD (reference sequence). This CDR3 region has 14 residues. The V end lost 2 bases, the J end lost 5 bases, and 12 bases lay between the germline ends. The CDR3 nucleotides are TGCGCCAGCAGTGAGACAACCTCAGGGGAGACCCAGTACTTC. Protein sequence: CASSETTSGETQYF.

The rearrangement joins TRBV6-5 to TRBJ2-2, with TRBD1 as a possible D gene (5 bases). This CDR3 has 12 amino acids. The germline V gene has CDR1 MNHEY and CDR2 SVGAGI. The V gene lost 7 bases and the J gene lost 4 bases, with 7 bases spanning the gap. The CDR3 is CASTQGTGELFF. CDR3 sequence (DNA): TGTGCCAGCACGCAGGGCACCGGGGAGCTGTTTTTT.

In nucleotides, the CDR3 is TGTGCCAGCAGTCGACAGGGGACAGATAATTCACCCCTCCACTTT. Protein sequence: CASSRQGTDNSPLHF. The chain uses TRBV6-5 and TRBJ1-6, with 8 bases aligning to TRBD1. Germline V CDR1 and CDR2: MNHEY, SVGAGI. The CDR3 extends over 15 amino acids. V lost 5 bases and J lost 5; bases outside the gene matches: 5.

This clone occurred a few times. CDR3 DNA sequence: TGTGCCTGGAGGAACTACAGGGTAGGGAGCACCGGGGAGCTGTTTTTT. As protein: CAWRNYRVGSTGELFF. This rearrangement joins TRBV30 to TRBJ2-2; possibly TRBD1 for D (6 bases). This CDR3 region has 16 residues. In germline, CDR1 is GTSNPN, CDR2 SVGIG (reference sequence). V was pared by 3 bases and J by 4 bases, with 18 bases between.

The chain links TRBV28 to TRBJ1-2; the D gene is possibly TRBD1 (5 bases). Germline assignment: CDR1 MDHEN and CDR2 SYDVKM. The CDR3 runs to 15 residues. Trimming took off 5 bases at V and 4 bases at J, with 17 bases between the two ends. The CDR3, as DNA: TGTGCCAGCAGTCGGACGTCGGCGGGGACCTATGGCTACACCTTC. It codes for CASSRTSAGTYGYTF.

The genes are TRBV13 and TRBJ1-1, with 8 nucleotides matching TRBD1. CDR1 and CDR2 from the germline V gene are PRHDT and FYEKMQ (reference sequence). Losses at the gene ends were 7 bases for V and 7 bases for J; bases not matched to a gene: 14. This CDR3 is built from 15 residues. The CDR3 DNA reads TGTGCCAGCACGACCCAGACAGGGGATTTCGGTGAAGCTTTCTTT. It specifies CASTTQTGDFGEAFF. Using reference TRBV13 and TRBJ1-1 for the parts outside the CDR3, the full variable domain is AAGVIQSPRHLIKEKRETATLKCYPIPRHDTVYWYQQGPGQDPQFLISFYEKMQSDKGSIPDRFSAQQFSDYHSELNMSSLELGDSALYFCASTTQTGDFGEAFFGQGTRLTVV.

This chain links TRBV6-6 with TRBJ2-1; maybe TRBD1 (5 bases). The CDR3 runs to 12 residues. V shed 9 bases and J shed 9 bases, with 15 bases lying between them. Germline loops: CDR1 MNHNY, CDR2 SVGAGI (reference sequence). The CDR3 protein is CASRHERGEQFF. The DNA of the CDR3 is TGTGCCAGTCGCCATGAAAGGGGTGAGCAGTTCTTC.

The chain combines TRBV19 with TRBJ2-1; TRBD2 agrees at 8 bases. This CDR3 is 15 amino acids long. V trimming: 5 bases; J trimming: 5 bases; junction bases outside the gene matches: 8. The germline CDR1 and CDR2 sequences are LNHDA and SQIVND (reference sequence). CDR3 in DNA: TGTGCCAGTAGTCAAACTAGCGGAGTACACAATGAGCAGTTCTTC. It codes for CASSQTSGVHNEQFF.

The chain recombines TRBV10-3 with TRBJ1-1, with a tentative D call TRBD1 (6 bases). Trimming removed 6 bases at V and 4 bases at J, with 12 bases between. The CDR3 extends over 13 amino acids. Germline V CDR1 and CDR2: ENHRY, SYGVKD. The CDR3 region is CAIRTSTGTEAFF. The CDR3 coding sequence is TGTGCCATCAGGACGTCGACAGGCACTGAAGCTTTCTTT.

This chain uses TRBV7-2 with TRBJ2-1, with 11 bases fitting TRBD2. This CDR3 region has 14 residues. Germline CDR1 and CDR2: SGHTA and FQGNSA. Germline trimming cut 4 bases from V and 4 bases from J; bases unmatched to any gene: 0. CDR3 coding DNA: TGTGCCAGCAGCTGGACTAGCGGGTACAATGAGCAGTTCTTC. It translates to CASSWTSGYNEQFF.

This chain uses TRBV5-1 with TRBJ2-5; TRBD2 matches at 10 bases. The trim removed 0 bases at V and 2 bases at J, leaving 7 bases unmatched. CDR1 and CDR2 from the germline V gene are SGHRS and YFSETQ. There are 17 residues in the CDR3. The DNA of the CDR3 is TGCGCCAGCAGCTTGGGGCGTCTAGCGGGGGAACAAGAGACCCAGTACTTC. It yields the protein CASSLGRLAGEQETQYF.

The chain joins TRBV23-1 to TRBJ1-2; D perhaps matches TRBD1 (5 bases). TRBV23-1 belongs to the ORF category, with a function that is uncertain. V was clipped by 5 bases and J by 4 bases, with 14 bases between them. The CDR3 runs to 14 residues. The CDR3 DNA follows: TGCGCCAGCAGTAGTCTGACAGACCTCTATGGCTACACCTTC. It specifies CASSSLTDLYGYTF.

Written as DNA, the CDR3 is TGTGCCACTAAGGACAGGGTGGCTGAAGCTTTCTTT. Translating it yields CATKDRVAEAFF. This chain uses TRBV19 with TRBJ1-1, with TRBD1 matching over 8 bases. This CDR3 is 12 amino acids long. V dropped 10 bases and J dropped 6; count of bases not matched to a gene: 7. Germline loops: CDR1 LNHDA, CDR2 SQIVND (reference sequence).

This clone occurred a few times. The chain couples TRBV5-4 to TRBJ2-1, with D possibly matching TRBD1 (6 bases). Looked up from germline, CDR1 is SGHNT and CDR2 is YYREEE (reference sequence). The ends were cut back, 3 bases at V and 14 bases at J, with 21 bases in the middle. The CDR3 is 14 amino acids. Here the CDR3 reads CASSSKDRLEAEFF. CDR3 coding DNA: TGTGCCAGCAGCTCTAAGGACAGACTCGAAGCGGAGTTCTTC.

The rearrangement joins TRBV28 to TRBJ1-5; D uncertain. V was pared by 3 bases and J by 5 bases, with 11 bases between. Germline V lookup: CDR1 MDHEN, CDR2 SYDVKM. There are 14 residues in the CDR3. The DNA of the CDR3 is TGTGCCAGCAGTTTGAGCCAGACTTATCAGCCCCAGCATTTT. This translates into CASSLSQTYQPQHF.

The chain combines TRBV28 with TRBJ2-1; the D gene is possibly TRBD2 (7 bases). There are 15 residues in the CDR3. Germline V gene lookup returns CDR1 MDHEN and CDR2 SYDVKM. V shed 5 bases and J shed 10 bases, with 21 bases lying between them. The CDR3 spells CASSLRRGGRDEQFF. The CDR3 DNA reads as TGTGCCAGCAGTCTACGAAGGGGGGGGCGAGACGAGCAGTTCTTC.

J is TRBJ2-7 and V is TRBV10-1; maybe TRBD2 (5 bases). Trimming took off 7 bases at V and 2 bases at J, with 15 bases between the two ends. Germline V gene sequence: CDR1 WNHNN, CDR2 SYGVQD (reference sequence). The CDR3 totals 14 residues. The DNA of the CDR3 is TGCGCCAGCAAACCCACTAGAGAGGCCTACGAGCAGTACTTC. Translating it yields CASKPTREAYEQYF.

V and J are TRBV18 and TRBJ1-2; D might be TRBD1 (5 bases). The CDR3 consists of 17 residues. CDR1 is KGHSH and CDR2 is LQKENI in the germline V gene. V lost 3 bases, J lost 0 bases, and 17 bases lay in between. The CDR3 spells CASSPIEIRQSNYGYTF. CDR3 bases: TGTGCCAGCTCACCGATAGAGATTAGACAGTCTAACTATGGCTACACCTTC.

The V gene is TRBV7-2, the J gene TRBJ1-5, with 8 nucleotides matching TRBD1. Germline CDR1 and CDR2: SGHTA and FQGNSA. V lost 5 bases, J lost 5 bases, and 8 bases stayed unmatched. The CDR3 length is 15 residues. In DNA, the CDR3 is TGTGCCAGCAGCCTACGGACAGGGCTGGATCAGCCCCAGCATTTT. The encoded protein is CASSLRTGLDQPQHF.

The CDR3 nucleotides are TGCAGTGCTACTGACAGGGGGAGGATAATCTACGAGCAGTACTTC. It specifies CSATDRGRIIYEQYF. The J gene is TRBJ2-7, the V gene TRBV20-1; TRBD1 matches at 9 bases. Germline V gene data show CDR1 as DFQATT and CDR2 as SNEGSKA (reference sequence). The CDR3 is 15 amino acids. V gave up 4 bases and J gave up 3 bases; unmatched junction bases: 10.

The chain is built from TRBV30 and TRBJ1-2, with D hard to call. V shed 2 bases and J shed 3 bases, with 13 bases lying between them. Germline V gives CDR1 GTSNPN, CDR2 SVGIG (reference sequence). There are 14 residues in the CDR3. The CDR3 DNA reads TGTGCCTGGAGTTCCGGGGATTGGTACTATGGCTACACCTTC. This encodes CAWSSGDWYYGYTF.

The chain carries TRBV11-2 and TRBJ2-1; maybe TRBD1 (6 bases). The V end was cut by 5 bases, the J end by 5 bases, with 10 bases between. Germline V gives CDR1 SGHAT, CDR2 FQNNGV. This CDR3 has 13 residues. CDR3 coding DNA: TGTGCCAGCAGCAAACAGGGTGACAATGAGCAGTTCTTC. This gives the protein CASSKQGDNEQFF.

This clone was counted ten times or more. V usage is TRBV5-8 and J usage is TRBJ1-1, with 7 bases lining up with TRBD1. V shed 4 bases, J shed 4 bases, and the junction held 7 bases outside the gene matches. Germline CDR1 SGHTS, CDR2 YDEGEE. CDR3 length: 14 amino acids. The CDR3 nucleotides read TGTGCCAGCAGCCACAGGGGTGAGAGCACTGAAGCTTTCTTT. Translation: CASSHRGESTEAFF.

The J gene is TRBJ2-2, the V gene TRBV6-5; no clear D gene. The germline gives CDR1 MNHEY, CDR2 SVGAGI. The CDR3 is made up of 12 amino acids. Trimming left V 8 bases short and J 1 base short, with 5 bases between. CDR3 protein: CASGRNTGELFF. Here the CDR3 DNA reads TGTGCCAGCGGGCGGAACACCGGGGAGCTGTTTTTT.